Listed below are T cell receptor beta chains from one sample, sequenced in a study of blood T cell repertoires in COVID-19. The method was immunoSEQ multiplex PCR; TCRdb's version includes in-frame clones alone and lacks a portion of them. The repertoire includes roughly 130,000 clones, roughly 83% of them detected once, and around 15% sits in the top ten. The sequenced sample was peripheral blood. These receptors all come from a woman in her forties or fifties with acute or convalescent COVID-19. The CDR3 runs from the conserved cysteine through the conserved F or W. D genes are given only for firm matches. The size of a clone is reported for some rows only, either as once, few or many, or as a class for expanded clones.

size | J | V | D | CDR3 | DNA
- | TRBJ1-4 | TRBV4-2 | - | CASSQDGAVTTNEKLFF | TGTGCCAGCAGCCAAGATGGGGCGGTTACAACTAATGAAAAACTGTTTTTT
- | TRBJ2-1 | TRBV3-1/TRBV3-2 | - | CASSHFNYNEQFF | TGTGCCAGCAGCCATTTTAACTACAATGAGCAGTTCTTC
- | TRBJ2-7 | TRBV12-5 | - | CASGLRPSTGQDF | TGTGCTAGTGGTTTGCGCCCGTCGACAGGCCAAGACTTC
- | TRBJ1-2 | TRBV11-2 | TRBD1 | CASGIRDRAHGYTF | TGTGCCAGCGGGATCCGGGACAGGGCCCATGGCTACACCTTC
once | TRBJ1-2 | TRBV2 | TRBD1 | CASQRRGLGDGYTF | TGTGCCAGTCAACGAAGGGGGCTTGGAGATGGCTACACCTTC
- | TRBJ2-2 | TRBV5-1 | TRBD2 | CASSSAGTRTPGELFF | TGCGCCAGCAGCTCCGCCGGGACTAGAACGCCCGGGGAGCTGTTTTTT
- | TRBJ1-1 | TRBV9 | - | CASSVAVNTEAFF | TGTGCCAGCAGCGTAGCGGTGAACACTGAAGCTTTCTTT
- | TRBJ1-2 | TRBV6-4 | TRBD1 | CASSEGHRGGYTF | TGTGCCAGCAGTGAGGGACACAGGGGAGGCTACACCTTC
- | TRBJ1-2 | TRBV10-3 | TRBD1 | CAISETVRQGVEGYTF | TGTGCCATCAGTGAGACAGTAAGACAGGGGGTGGAAGGCTACACCTTC
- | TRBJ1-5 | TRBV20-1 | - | CSASGHNQPQHF | TGCAGTGCTAGTGGACACAATCAGCCCCAGCATTTT
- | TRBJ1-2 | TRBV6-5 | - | CASRVRGVDYGYTF | TGTGCCAGCAGGGTCAGGGGAGTTGACTATGGCTACACCTTC
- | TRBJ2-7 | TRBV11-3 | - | CASSLYPSDEQYF | TGTGCCAGCAGCTTATATCCTAGCGACGAGCAGTACTTC
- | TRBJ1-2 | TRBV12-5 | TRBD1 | CASGSTGNGYTF | TGTGCTAGTGGTTCGACAGGGAATGGCTACACCTTC
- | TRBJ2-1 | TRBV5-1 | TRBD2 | CASSPRTSSYNEQFF | TGCGCCAGCAGCCCACGGACTAGCTCCTACAATGAGCAGTTCTTC
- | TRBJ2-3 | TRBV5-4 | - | CASSLEAGIDTQYF | TGTGCCAGCAGCTTGGAAGCGGGCATAGATACGCAGTATTTT
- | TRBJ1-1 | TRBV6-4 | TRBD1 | CASSVGQGDTEAFF | TGTGCCAGCAGCGTAGGACAGGGGGACACTGAAGCTTTCTTT
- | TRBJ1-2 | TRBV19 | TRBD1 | CASSFGTAYGYTF | TGTGCCAGTAGTTTCGGGACAGCCTATGGCTACACCTTC
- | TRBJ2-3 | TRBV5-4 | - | CASSQYTTDTQYF | TGTGCCAGCAGCCAGTATACCACAGATACGCAGTATTTT
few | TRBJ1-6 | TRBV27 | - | CASRLLSGGAKDNSPLHF | TGTGCCAGCCGTCTCTTATCGGGGGGCGCGAAGGATAATTCACCCCTCCACTTT
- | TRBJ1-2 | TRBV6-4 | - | CASSDSAGEGYGYTF | TGTGCCAGCAGTGACTCGGCGGGGGAAGGTTACGGCTACACCTTC
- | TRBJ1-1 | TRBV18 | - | CASSPPWGSNTEAFF | TGTGCCAGCTCACCCCCGTGGGGCTCGAACACTGAAGCTTTCTTT
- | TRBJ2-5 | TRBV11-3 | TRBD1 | CASSPGTGIQETQYF | TGTGCCAGCAGCCCAGGGACAGGGATACAAGAGACCCAGTACTTC
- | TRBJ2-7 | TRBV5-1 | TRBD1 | CASSPVQGSYEQYF | TGCGCCAGCAGCCCTGTACAGGGGTCCTACGAGCAGTACTTC
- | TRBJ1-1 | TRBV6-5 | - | CASSKTLNTEAFF | TGTGCCAGCAGTAAAACATTGAACACTGAAGCTTTCTTT
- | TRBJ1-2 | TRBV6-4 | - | CASSDSKAPSSYTF | TGTGCCAGCAGTGACTCGAAAGCCCCGAGCAGCTACACCTTC
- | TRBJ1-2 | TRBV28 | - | CASSSDGTNYGYTF | TGTGCCAGCAGCTCGGACGGGACTAACTATGGCTACACCTTC
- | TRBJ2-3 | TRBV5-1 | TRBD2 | CASSPEGLAGGLNTDTQYF | TGCGCCAGCAGCCCCGAGGGACTAGCGGGGGGCCTGAACACAGATACGCAGTATTTT
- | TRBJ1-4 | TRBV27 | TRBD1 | CASSLSPAGGREKLFF | TGTGCCAGCAGTTTATCCCCCGCAGGGGGTCGCGAAAAACTGTTTTTT
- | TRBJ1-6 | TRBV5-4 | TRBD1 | CASRGDRGNSPLHF | TGTGCCAGCAGGGGGGACAGGGGGAATTCACCCCTCCACTTT
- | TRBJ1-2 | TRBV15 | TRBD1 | CATSRAGQENYGYTF | TGTGCCACCAGCAGGGCCGGACAGGAAAACTATGGCTACACCTTC
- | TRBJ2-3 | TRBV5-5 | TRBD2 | CASSWEWAGGYTQYF | TGTGCCAGCAGCTGGGAATGGGCGGGGGGTTATACGCAGTATTTT
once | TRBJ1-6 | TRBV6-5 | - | CASSYRGSSYNSPLHF | TGTGCCAGCAGTTACCGAGGGAGCTCCTATAATTCACCCCTCCACTTT
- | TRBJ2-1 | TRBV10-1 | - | CASSDLDGKTGRINEQFF | TGCGCCAGCAGTGACCTCGACGGTAAAACAGGGAGAATCAATGAGCAGTTCTTC
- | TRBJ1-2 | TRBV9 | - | CASSVGSSGFDYGYTF | TGTGCCAGCAGCGTAGGATCTTCAGGGTTTGACTATGGCTACACCTTC
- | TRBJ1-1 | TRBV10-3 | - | CATRGLQNTEAFF | TGTGCCACCCGAGGCCTTCAGAACACTGAAGCTTTCTTT
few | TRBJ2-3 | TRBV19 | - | CASSTGEGDTQYF | TGTGCCAGTAGTACGGGAGAAGGAGATACGCAGTATTTT